Here is one TCR beta chain with its context. Original handling: Nucleated cell number was recorded as an estimate derived from reference gene primer amplification. Libraries were prepared by immunoSEQ multiplex PCR; TCRdb keeps only in-frame clonotypes and omits some of them. The D gene and trimming were derived from the DNA, and the V and J assignments and clone size from that table. This table has around 70,000 clones, more than 75% appearing once. Germline assignment: CDR1 LGHDT and CDR2 YNNKEL (reference sequence). The CDR3 has 15 residues. V was clipped by 4 bases and J by 3 bases; unmatched bases: 8. The data derive from a study of blood T cell repertoires in COVID-19. Across the study: T cells, B-cell-depleted T cells, or PBMCs supplied cDNA or gDNA.

The sample consisted of peripheral blood. The clonotype was recovered from a human donor in a cohort sampled during active COVID-19. The V and J genes are TRBV3-1 (or the pseudogene TRBV3-2) and TRBJ1-1; 7 bases are shared with TRBD1. CDR3 bases: TGTGCCAGCAGCCGGCGACAGGGTTGGGACACTGAAGCTTTCTTT. Translating it yields CASSRRQGWDTEAFF.